This T cell receptor beta chain comes out of a study of PD-L1 blockade in urothelial cancer. Whole-study findings and limits: Tumor-linked clones in blood grew more by 3 weeks in durable-benefit patients.

The V and J ends lost 1 base and 4 bases respectively, with 11 bases between them. Per germline, CDR1 SGHTA and CDR2 FQGNSA. The length of the CDR3 is 16 residues. As regards this clone: Its antigen is undetermined.

What went into each PCR as a spike was synthetic TCR analog templates. The repertoire was sequenced with immunoSEQ multiplex PCR; TCRdb's copy has only in-frame clones and lacks some. The data contain 55,000 to 70,000 clones, 86% of them singletons. This TCR was recovered from a man aged 50-59 years with urothelial cancer. The source was PBMCs, collected around atezolizumab (anti-PD-L1) treatment. The chain is built from TRBV7-2 and TRBJ1-6; unclear D gene. The CDR3 is CASSLGAVVYNSPLHF. CDR3 in DNA: TGTGCCAGCAGCTTAGGGGCCGTCGTTTATAATTCACCCCTCCACTTT. Full variable domain (rest looked up from reference TRBV7-2 and TRBJ1-6): GAGVSQSPSNKVTEKGKDVELRCDPISGHTALYWYRQSLGQGLEFLIYFQGNSAPDKSGLPSDRFSAERTGGSVSTLTIQRTQQEDSAVYLCASSLGAVVYNSPLHFGNGTRLTVT.